This T cell receptor beta chain originates from a study of blood T cell repertoires in COVID-19. Whole-study context: T cells, B-cell-depleted T cells, or PBMCs supplied cDNA or gDNA.

Measured with immunoSEQ multiplex PCR; TCRdb has only the in-frame clones, and not every one. The table includes fewer than 90,000 clones, about nine tenths detected once. Germline CDR1 MDHEN, CDR2 SYDVKM. After removal of 4 bases from V and 3 bases from J, the junction contained 4 bases not matched to a gene. This CDR3 spans 14 amino acids. The receptor's source is a male donor with acute or convalescent COVID-19. The source material was peripheral blood. V is TRBV28 and J is TRBJ1-1, with TRBD1 matching 8 bases. The CDR3 region has the DNA TGTGCCAGCAGTTCAGGGGGCCAACACACTGAAGCTTTCTTT. The encoded protein is CASSSGGQHTEAFF.